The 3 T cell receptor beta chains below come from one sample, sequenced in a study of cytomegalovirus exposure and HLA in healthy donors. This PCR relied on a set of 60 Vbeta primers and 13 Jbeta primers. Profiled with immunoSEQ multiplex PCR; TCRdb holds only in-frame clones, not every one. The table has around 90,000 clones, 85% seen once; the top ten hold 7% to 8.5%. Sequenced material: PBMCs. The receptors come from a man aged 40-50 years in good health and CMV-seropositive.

For the CDR3, the DNA is TGTGCCAGCAGCCAAGCGTACGGGGAGGGTTCAAGTGAGCAGTTCTTC. This translates into CASSQAYGEGSSEQFF. The chain has TRBV4-2 and TRBJ2-1; 7 bases match TRBD2. Germline CDR1 reads LGHNA; CDR2 reads YNFKEQ. CDR3 length equals 16 residues. V gave up 1 base and J gave up 9 bases; unmatched junction bases: 12.

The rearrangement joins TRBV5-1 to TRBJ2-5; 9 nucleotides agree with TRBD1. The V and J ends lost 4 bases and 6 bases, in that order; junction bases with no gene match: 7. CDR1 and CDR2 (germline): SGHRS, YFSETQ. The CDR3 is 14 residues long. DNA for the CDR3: TGCGCCAGCAGCCCCTTACAGGGGGCGAAGACCCAGTACTTC. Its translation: CASSPLQGAKTQYF.

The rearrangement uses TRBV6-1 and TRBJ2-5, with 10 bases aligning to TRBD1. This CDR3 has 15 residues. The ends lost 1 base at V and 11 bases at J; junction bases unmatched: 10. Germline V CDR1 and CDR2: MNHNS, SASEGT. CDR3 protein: CASSEGTDRGRKQYF. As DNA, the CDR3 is TGTGCCAGCAGTGAAGGCACTGACAGGGGGCGAAAGCAGTACTTC.